The 2 T cell receptor beta chains given below trace back to one sample, sequenced in a study of T cells in narcolepsy. The method was immunoSEQ multiplex PCR; TCRdb's version includes in-frame clones alone and lacks a portion of them. The sample lists 20,000 to 25,000 clones, about four fifths occurring once. Sequencing was done on a sample of CD45RA- memory CD4+ T cells from PBMCs. The receptors come from a human donor with narcolepsy.

This chain connects TRBV14 to TRBJ2-1; the match to TRBD2 covers 8 bases. The trim removed 0 bases at V and 0 bases at J, leaving 4 bases unmatched. This CDR3 region has 17 residues. Per germline, CDR1 SGHDN and CDR2 FVKESK. The CDR3 loop is CASSQDSGTSSYNEQFF. The CDR3 DNA sequence: TGTGCCAGCAGCCAAGATAGTGGGACTAGCTCCTACAATGAGCAGTTCTTC.

This chain connects TRBV27 to TRBJ2-7; D may be TRBD1 (6 bases). Per germline, CDR1 MNHEY and CDR2 SMNVEV (reference sequence). V was trimmed by 3 bases and J by 4 bases, leaving 13 bases between them. There are 14 residues in the CDR3. The CDR3 DNA follows: TGTGCCAGCAGTTTTACGGGCCAGGGGTACGAGCAGTACTTC. Amino acid sequence: CASSFTGQGYEQYF.